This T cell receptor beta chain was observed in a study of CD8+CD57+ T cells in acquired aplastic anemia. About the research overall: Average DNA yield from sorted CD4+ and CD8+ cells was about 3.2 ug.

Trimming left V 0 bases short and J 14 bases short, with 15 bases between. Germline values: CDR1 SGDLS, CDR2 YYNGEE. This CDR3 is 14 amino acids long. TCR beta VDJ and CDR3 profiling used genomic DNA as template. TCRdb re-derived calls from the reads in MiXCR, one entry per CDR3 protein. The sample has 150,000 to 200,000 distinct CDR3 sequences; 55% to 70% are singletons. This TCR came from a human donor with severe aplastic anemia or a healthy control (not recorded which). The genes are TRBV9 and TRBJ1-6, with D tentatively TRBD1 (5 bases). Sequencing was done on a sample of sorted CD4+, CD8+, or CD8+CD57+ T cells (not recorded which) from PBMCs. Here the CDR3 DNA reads TGTGCCAGCAGCGTAGAGGGCGAGGGGCTCACCCTCCACTTT. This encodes CASSVEGEGLTLHF.